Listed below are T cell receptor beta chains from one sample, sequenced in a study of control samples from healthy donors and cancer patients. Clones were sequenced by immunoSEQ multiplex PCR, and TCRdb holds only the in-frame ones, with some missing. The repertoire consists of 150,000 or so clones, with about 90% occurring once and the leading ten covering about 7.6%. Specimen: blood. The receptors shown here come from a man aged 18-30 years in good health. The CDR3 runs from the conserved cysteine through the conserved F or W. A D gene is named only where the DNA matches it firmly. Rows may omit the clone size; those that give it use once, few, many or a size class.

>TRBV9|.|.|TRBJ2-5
TGTGCCAGCAGCGTAGACAGTGCTAAAGAGACCCAGTACTTC
CASSVDSAKETQYF
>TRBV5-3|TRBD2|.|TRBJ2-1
TGTGCCAGAAGGATTTTACCGGGACTACTTTACAATGAGCAGTTCTTC
CARRILPGLLYNEQFF
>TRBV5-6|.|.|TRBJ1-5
TGTGCCAGCAGCCAAGCGGGGCAAGGACAGCCCCAGCATTTT
CASSQAGQGQPQHF
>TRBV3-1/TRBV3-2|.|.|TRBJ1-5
TGTGCCAGCAGCCAAGCGCCAAAGAAGGGGACGGGTCAGCCCCAGCATTTT
CASSQAPKKGTGQPQHF
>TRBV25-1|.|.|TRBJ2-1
TGTGCCAGCAGTGAATATCGGGGTCTAAACAATGAGCAGTTCTTC
CASSEYRGLNNEQFF
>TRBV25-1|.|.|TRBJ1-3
TGTGCCAGCAGTGAATCACGGGGAGTGAGCCTCTCTGGAAACACCATATATTTT
CASSESRGVSLSGNTIYF
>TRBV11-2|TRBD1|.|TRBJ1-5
TGTGCCAGCAGCGCCACAACAGGGGACGGCAATCAGCCCCAGCATTTT
CASSATTGDGNQPQHF
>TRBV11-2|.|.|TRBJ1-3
TGTGCCAGCAGCTCCCCGCAGGGGAGAACTGGAAACACCATATATTTT
CASSSPQGRTGNTIYF
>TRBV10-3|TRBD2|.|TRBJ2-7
TGTGCCATCAGTGAAAGTACTAGCGGACCCTACGAGCAGTACTTC
CAISESTSGPYEQYF
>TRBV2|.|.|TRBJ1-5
TGTGCCAGCAGTACCAGCAATCAGCCCCAGCATTTT
CASSTSNQPQHF
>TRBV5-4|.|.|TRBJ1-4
TGTGCCAGCAGCTTGGCCGGGGGGGGCCCCGAAAAACTGTTTTTT
CASSLAGGGPEKLFF
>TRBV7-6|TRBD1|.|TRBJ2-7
TGTGCCAGCAGCTTAAGGCCCGGAGACAGGGGATCCTACGAGCAGTACTTC
CASSLRPGDRGSYEQYF
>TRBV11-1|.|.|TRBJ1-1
TGTGCCAGCAGCTTCGACAGGCCACCCACTGAAGCTTTCTTT
CASSFDRPPTEAFF
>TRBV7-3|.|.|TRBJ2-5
TGTGCCAGCAGCCCGCGGGGTGCCGGGGAGACCCAGTACTTC
CASSPRGAGETQYF
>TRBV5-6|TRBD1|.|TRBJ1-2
TGTGCCAGCAGCTTTAAGACTCAGGGGGCATCAGTTGGCTACACCTTC
CASSFKTQGASVGYTF
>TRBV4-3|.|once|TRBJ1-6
TGCGCCAGCAGCCAAGCTTTCCGTGAACAGTATTCACCCCTCCACTTT
CASSQAFREQYSPLHF
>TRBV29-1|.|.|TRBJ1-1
TGCAGCGTTGAAGAGGGGGCAAACACTGAAGCTTTCTTT
CSVEEGANTEAFF
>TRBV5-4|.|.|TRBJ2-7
TGTGCCAGCAGCACGGGACGGTCCTACGAGCAGTACTTC
CASSTGRSYEQYF
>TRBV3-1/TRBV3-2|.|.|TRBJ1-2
TGTGCCAGCAGCCCGCGACAGATCGCCTATGGCTACACCTTC
CASSPRQIAYGYTF
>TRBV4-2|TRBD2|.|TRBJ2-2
TGTGCCAGCAGCCAAAGTCTAGCGGTCACCGGGGAGCTGTTTTTT
CASSQSLAVTGELFF
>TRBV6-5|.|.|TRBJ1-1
TGTGCCAGCGCGCGGACAGTATTGAACACTGAAGCTTTCTTT
CASARTVLNTEAFF
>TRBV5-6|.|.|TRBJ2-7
TGTGCCAGCAGACAACACGGGGACGGAAGATACGAGCAGTACTTC
CASRQHGDGRYEQYF
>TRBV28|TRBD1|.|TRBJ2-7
TGTGCCAGCAGACAATGGGACAGCCCGAGCTCCTACGAGCAGTACTTC
CASRQWDSPSSYEQYF
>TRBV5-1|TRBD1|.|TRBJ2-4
TGCGCCAGCAGCCGGGGACAGGGGGATGACATTCAGTACTTC
CASSRGQGDDIQYF
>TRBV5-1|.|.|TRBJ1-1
TGCGCCAGCAGCTTGGGATCTTGGTTGGGTGAAGCTTTCTTT
CASSLGSWLGEAFF
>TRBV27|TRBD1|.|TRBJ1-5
TGTGCCAGCAGTTCCTTACTTAGCTCGGGACAGGGGTCTCAGCCCCAGCATTTT
CASSSLLSSGQGSQPQHF
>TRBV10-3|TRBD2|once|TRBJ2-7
TGTGCCATCAGTGATACTAGCGGGAGTTTCTACGAGCAGTACTTC
CAISDTSGSFYEQYF
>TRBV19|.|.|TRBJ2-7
TGTGCCAGTACTGGACAGTCCTACGAGCAGTACTTC
CASTGQSYEQYF
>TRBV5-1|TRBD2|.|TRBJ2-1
TGCGCCAGCAGCTTGGGTTCTCGGGGGGTTGATGAGCAGTTCTTC
CASSLGSRGVDEQFF
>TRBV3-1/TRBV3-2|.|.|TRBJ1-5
TGTGCCAGCAGCCAAGGAGGTATTGACCAGCCCCAGCATTTT
CASSQGGIDQPQHF
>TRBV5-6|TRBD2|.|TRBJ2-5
TGTGCCAGCAGCTTCGGAAGTAGCGGGGGGGAAGAGACCCAGTACTTC
CASSFGSSGGEETQYF
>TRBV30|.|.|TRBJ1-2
TGTGCCTGGAGTCGAAGTACCGACTATGGCTACACCTTC
CAWSRSTDYGYTF
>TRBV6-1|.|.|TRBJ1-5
TGTGCCAGCAGTGACGACGCCCGGGTTCAGCCCCAGCATTTT
CASSDDARVQPQHF
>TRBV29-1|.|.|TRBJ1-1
TGCAGCGTTCAACAGGGTGTACGGTCTGAAGCTTTCTTT
CSVQQGVRSEAFF
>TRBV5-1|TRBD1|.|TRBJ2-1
TGCGCCAGCAGCTTGGGACAGGGGACTTACAATGAGCAGTTCTTC
CASSLGQGTYNEQFF
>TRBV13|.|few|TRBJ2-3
TGTGCCAGCAGCTTAATGGGTACGGGAGATACGCAGTATTTT
CASSLMGTGDTQYF
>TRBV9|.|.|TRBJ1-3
TGTGCCAGCAGCACTTTACCGGGCTCTGGAAACACCATATATTTT
CASSTLPGSGNTIYF
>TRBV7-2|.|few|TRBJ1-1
TGTGCCAGCAGCTTAGCGGGCAACCAGCCTGAAGCTTTCTTT
CASSLAGNQPEAFF
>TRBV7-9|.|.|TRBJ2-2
TGTGCCAGCAGCCCTATAGGCACCGGGGAGCTGTTTTTT
CASSPIGTGELFF
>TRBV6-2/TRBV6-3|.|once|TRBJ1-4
TGTGCCAGCAGTTACCCGGACAGCGACGCAACTAATGAAAAACTGTTTTTT
CASSYPDSDATNEKLFF
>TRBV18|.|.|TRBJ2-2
TGTGCCAGCTCACCGGGTAGCCTGAACACCGGGGAGCTGTTTTTT
CASSPGSLNTGELFF
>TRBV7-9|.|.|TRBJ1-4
TGTGCCAGCAGCTTAGCGCTGAGAGATTATAATGAAAAACTGTTTTTT
CASSLALRDYNEKLFF
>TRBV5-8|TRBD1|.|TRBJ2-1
TGTGCCAGCAGCTCCTACCGGGACAGCTCCTACAATGAGCAGTTCTTC
CASSSYRDSSYNEQFF
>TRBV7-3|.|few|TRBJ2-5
TGTGCCAGCAGCTCCCAACCGCAAGAGAGCCAGTACTTC
CASSSQPQESQYF
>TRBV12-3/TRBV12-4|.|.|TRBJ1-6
TGTGCCAGCAGTTCCATGCAGTCACCCCTCCACTTT
CASSSMQSPLHF
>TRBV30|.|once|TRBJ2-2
TGTGCCTGGAATGGGGTCTCGAACACCGGGGAGCTGTTTTTT
CAWNGVSNTGELFF
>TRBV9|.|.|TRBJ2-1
TGTGCCAGCGGCCCCGGTTACAATGAGCAGTTCTTC
CASGPGYNEQFF
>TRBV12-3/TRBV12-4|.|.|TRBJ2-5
TGTGCCAGCAGTTTCGCAGGGAAAGAGACCCAGTACTTC
CASSFAGKETQYF
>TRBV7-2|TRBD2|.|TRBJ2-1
TGTGCCAGCAGGTCTAGCGGGCTACTATACAATGAGCAGTTCTTC
CASRSSGLLYNEQFF
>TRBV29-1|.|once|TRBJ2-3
TGCAGCGTCCCAAAGGGTTCCGCAGATACGCAGTATTTT
CSVPKGSADTQYF
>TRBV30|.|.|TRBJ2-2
TGTGCCTGGAGTCTCGGTTCTAACACCGGGGAGCTGTTTTTT
CAWSLGSNTGELFF
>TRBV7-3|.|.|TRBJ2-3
TGTGCCAGCAGGCCGTTCCCGGAAGATACGCAGTATTTT
CASRPFPEDTQYF
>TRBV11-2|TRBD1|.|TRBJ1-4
TGTGCCAGCAGCTTACCGACAGGGAGTAATGAAAAACTGTTTTTT
CASSLPTGSNEKLFF
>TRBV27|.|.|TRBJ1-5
TGTGCCAGCAGTTTAGGCTCTACGGGAACAGTTAACCAGCCCCAGCATTTT
CASSLGSTGTVNQPQHF
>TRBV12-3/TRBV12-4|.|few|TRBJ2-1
TGTGCCAGCAGTCCACAGGGAGGCAATGAGCAGTTCTTC
CASSPQGGNEQFF
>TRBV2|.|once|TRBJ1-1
TGTGCCAGCAGTGAATTCATGGGGTTGAGCGACACTGAAGCTTTCTTT
CASSEFMGLSDTEAFF
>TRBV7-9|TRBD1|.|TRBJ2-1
TGTGCCAGCAGCTGGTTGGGACAGGGGGGAGGGAATGAGCAGTTCTTC
CASSWLGQGGGNEQFF
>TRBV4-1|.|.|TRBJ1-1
TGCGCCAGCAGCCAAGGGGGTCAGGGTGAAGCTTTCTTT
CASSQGGQGEAFF
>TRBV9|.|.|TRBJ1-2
TGTGCCAGCAGCCCCCAATCTCGGGTTACTAACTATGGCTACACCTTC
CASSPQSRVTNYGYTF
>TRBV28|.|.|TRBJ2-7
TGTGCCAGCAGTCAACATTCAGGGGGGAGGGAGCAGTACTTC
CASSQHSGGREQYF